This T cell receptor beta chain was sequenced during a study of cytomegalovirus exposure and HLA in healthy donors. With regard to this clone: Its target is unknown.

Germline CDR1 is LNHDA and CDR2 is SQIVND (reference sequence). This CDR3 is built from 13 residues. The ends were cut back, 5 bases at V and 3 bases at J, with 10 bases in the middle. Study-level results: Overall, approximately 150 TCR beta chains were annotated as cytomegalovirus-associated.

Method: immunoSEQ multiplex PCR; TCRdb's copy keeps in-frame clones and lacks some. The table lists 90,000 to 140,000 clones, 70% to 90% of them singletons. Sequenced material: PBMCs. The V and J genes are TRBV19 and TRBJ1-1, with unresolved D. The origin of this receptor is a woman under 30 in good health and CMV-seropositive. CDR3 region: CASSVGRDTEAFF. In DNA form, the CDR3 reads TGTGCCAGTAGTGTGGGGAGGGACACTGAAGCTTTCTTT.